Listed here are 7 T cell receptor beta chains from one sample, sequenced in a study of blood T cell repertoires in COVID-19. The table came from immunoSEQ multiplex PCR; TCRdb's copy has only in-frame clones and leaves some out. Among roughly 180,000 clones listed, less than 85% were seen once. The specimen sequenced was PBMCs or T cells enriched from blood (not recorded which). The receptors derive from a woman aged 45-60 years who had recovered from COVID-19.

This chain connects TRBV7-2 to TRBJ1-6; 7 bases align to TRBD1. The CDR3 sequence is 12 residues long. Losses at the gene ends were 2 bases for V and 13 bases for J; bases not matched to a gene: 2. The germline V gene has CDR1 SGHTA and CDR2 FQGNSA. The CDR3 DNA follows: TGTGCCAGCAGCTTAACACAGGGGCCCCTCCACTTT. Residues: CASSLTQGPLHF.

V usage is TRBV10-1 and J usage is TRBJ2-1; 10 bases map to TRBD2. V was pared by 6 bases and J by 0 bases, with 5 bases of the junction left unmatched. This CDR3 region has 16 residues. The germline gives CDR1 WNHNN, CDR2 SYGVQD (reference sequence). The CDR3 sequence: CASRPLAGSSYNEQFF. CDR3 nucleotides: TGCGCCAGCAGGCCACTAGCGGGAAGCTCCTACAATGAGCAGTTCTTC.

This chain uses TRBV28 with TRBJ1-2; a possible D gene is TRBD1 (6 bases). Germline CDR1 and CDR2: MDHEN and SYDVKM. V lost 8 bases to trimming and J lost 5 bases, with 21 bases between them. The CDR3 runs to 15 residues. For the CDR3, the DNA is TGTGCCAGCCTCATCCAGGGGTTTGGGTCTTATGGCTACACCTTC. This codes for CASLIQGFGSYGYTF.

The chain is built from TRBV25-1 and TRBJ1-1; D ambiguous. The CDR3 is 14 amino acids. The V end was cut by 4 bases, the J end by 6 bases, with 15 bases between. Germline V gene lookup returns CDR1 MGHDK and CDR2 SYGVNS. The CDR3 loop reads CASSVSGVVAEAFF. CDR3 bases: TGTGCCAGCAGTGTCAGCGGGGTGGTTGCTGAAGCTTTCTTT.

The gene calls are TRBV5-1 and TRBJ2-4, with TRBD2 matching 7 bases. With V trimmed by 2 bases and J by 8 bases, 1 base remained unmatched. The CDR3 is 12 amino acids. From germline, CDR1 is SGHRS and CDR2 YFSETQ. The CDR3 loop reads CASSFGGYIQYF. As DNA, the CDR3 is TGCGCCAGCAGCTTCGGGGGGTACATTCAGTACTTC.

V gene TRBV27 combines with J gene TRBJ2-5, with D perhaps TRBD1 (6 bases). The ends were cut back, 0 bases at V and 3 bases at J, with 11 bases in the middle. The CDR3 consists of 15 residues. Germline V gene data show CDR1 as MNHEY and CDR2 as SMNVEV (reference sequence). CDR3 DNA sequence: TGTGCCAGCAGTTTATCACGGGCAGGGGAAGAGACCCAGTACTTC. It specifies CASSLSRAGEETQYF.

CDR3 nucleotide sequence: TGTGCCAGCAGTCAACTAGCGGTGTACCAAGAGACCCAGTACTTC. Translating it yields CASSQLAVYQETQYF. The gene calls are TRBV11-2 and TRBJ2-5, with TRBD2 matching over 8 bases. Trimming at V came to 6 bases and at J to 0 bases, leaving 6 bases not matched to a gene. CDR1 and CDR2 (germline): SGHAT, FQNNGV. The CDR3 is 15 amino acids.